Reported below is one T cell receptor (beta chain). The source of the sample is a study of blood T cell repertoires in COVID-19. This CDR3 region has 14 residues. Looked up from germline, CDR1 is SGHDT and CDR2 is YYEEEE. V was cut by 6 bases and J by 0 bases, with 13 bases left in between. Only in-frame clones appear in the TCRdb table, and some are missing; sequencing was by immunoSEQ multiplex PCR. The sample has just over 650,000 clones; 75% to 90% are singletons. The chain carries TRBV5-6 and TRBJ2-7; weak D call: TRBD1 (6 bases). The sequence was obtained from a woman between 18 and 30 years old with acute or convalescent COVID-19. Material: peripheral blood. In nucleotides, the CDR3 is TGTGCCAGCAACCTAGGGGGTCCCTCCTACGAGCAGTACTTC. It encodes CASNLGGPSYEQYF.